This TCR beta chain emerged from a study of radiotherapy plus CTLA-4 blockade in lung cancer. Note on this clone: The antigen is undetermined.

Method: immunoSEQ multiplex PCR; TCRdb's copy keeps in-frame clones and lacks some. Here the sample spans about 59,000 clones, about 72% being singletons. Study outcomes and limitations: TCR clones from tumors expanded in blood after radiotherapy plus ipilimumab. Best predicting response, reportedly, were early blood T cell clone dynamics, with interferon-beta.

The germline gives CDR1 SGDLS, CDR2 YYNGEE. Deletions cut 8 bases from V and 9 bases from J, with 18 bases between. The CDR3 totals 13 residues. This specimen consisted of peripheral blood, obtained from a patient treated with radiotherapy plus ipilimumab. This chain links TRBV9 with TRBJ1-5; perhaps TRBD1 as D (6 bases). The source of this sequence is a human donor with non-small cell lung cancer whose response to radiotherapy plus ipilimumab could not be evaluated. The CDR3 loop is CASNRDEYGPQHF. DNA for the CDR3: TGTGCCAGTAACAGGGATGAGTATGGGCCCCAGCATTTT.